One sample yielded the 26 T cell receptor beta chains listed below, sequenced in a study of blood T cell repertoires in COVID-19. The method was immunoSEQ multiplex PCR; TCRdb's version includes in-frame clones alone and lacks a portion of them. The sample yields about 150,000 clones, over 80% seen once. Sequencing input: PBMCs or T cells enriched from blood (not recorded which). The source of these receptors is a woman aged 40 to 50 who had recovered from COVID-19.

The CDR3 is CASSQVAGSPGYTF. CDR3 sequence (DNA): TGCGCCAGCAGCCAGGTGGCGGGCAGTCCTGGCTACACCTTC. The chain recombines TRBV4-1 with TRBJ1-2; no firm D call. The V gene's germline CDR1 is MGHRA and CDR2 YSYEKL. Trimming removed 3 bases at V and 7 bases at J, with 15 bases between. The CDR3 loop spans 14 amino acids.

The genes are TRBV7-9 and TRBJ2-7; 7 positions agree with TRBD2. The CDR3 is made up of 15 amino acids. Trimming removed 0 bases from V and 2 bases from J; junction bases left unmatched: 4. Germline loops: CDR1 SEHNR, CDR2 FQNEAQ (reference sequence). The chain's CDR3 is CASSLAWTRTYEQYF. The CDR3 nucleotides are TGTGCCAGCAGCTTAGCTTGGACTAGAACCTACGAGCAGTACTTC.

V usage is TRBV19 and J usage is TRBJ1-2; TRBD1 matches at 9 bases. Trimming took 6 bases from V and 2 from J; bases not matched to a gene: 16. CDR1 and CDR2 (germline): LNHDA, SQIVND (reference sequence). This CDR3 comprises 18 residues. The CDR3 nucleotides are TGTGCCAGTAGCATAACCGGGACAGGGAATGCCTTAAACTATGGCTACACCTTC. Its translation: CASSITGTGNALNYGYTF.

V and J are TRBV27 and TRBJ2-1, with TRBD2 identical over 7 bases. The germline gives CDR1 MNHEY, CDR2 SMNVEV (reference sequence). V lost 2 bases to trimming and J lost 10 bases; unmatched junction nucleotides: 8. This CDR3 is built from 14 residues. CDR3 bases: TGTGCCAGCAGTTTAGCGGGAGCCGGGTGGGAGCAGTTCTTC. It is translated as CASSLAGAGWEQFF.

This clone was seen only once. The gene calls are TRBV2 and TRBJ2-5; 11 bases match TRBD2. From germline, CDR1 is SNHLY and CDR2 FYNNEI. This CDR3 is 13 amino acids long. V shed 7 bases and J 4 bases; nucleotides not matched to a gene: 2. Here the CDR3 reads CASMTSGTETQYF. CDR3 sequence (DNA): TGTGCCAGCATGACTAGCGGGACAGAGACCCAGTACTTC. Based on the CDR3 plus reference TRBV2 and TRBJ2-5, the full variable domain is EPEVTQTPSHQVTQMGQEVILRCVPISNHLYFYWYRQILGQKVEFLVSFYNNEISEKSEIFDDQFSVERPDGSNFTLKIRSTKLEDSAMYFCASMTSGTETQYFGPGTRLLVL.

This rearrangement joins TRBV2 to TRBJ2-3; the match to TRBD2 covers 12 bases. Trimming at V came to 3 bases and at J to 2 bases, leaving 9 bases not matched to a gene. The CDR3 covers 18 residues. Looked up from germline, CDR1 is SNHLY and CDR2 is FYNNEI. This CDR3 is CASSDSLGLAGTTDTQYF. Here the CDR3 DNA reads TGTGCCAGCAGTGACAGCCTTGGACTAGCGGGGACCACAGATACGCAGTATTTT.

The V call is TRBV11-2, the J call TRBJ2-2; 9 bases align to TRBD2. The ends lost 11 bases at V and 1 base at J; junction bases unmatched: 2. This CDR3 is built from 13 residues. The germline V gene has CDR1 SGHAT and CDR2 FQNNGV. The DNA of the CDR3 is TGTGCCTGCGGGAGGGAGAACACCGGGGAGCTGTTTTTT. It specifies CACGRENTGELFF.

The CDR3 nucleotides are TGCGCCAGCAGCCAAGAGCGGGGGATCTCTGAGCAGTTCTTC. Translating gives CASSQERGISEQFF. The chain is built from TRBV4-1 and TRBJ2-1; 7 bases fit TRBD2. The CDR3 has 14 amino acids. V dropped 0 bases and J dropped 9; count of bases not matched to a gene: 5. Germline assignment: CDR1 MGHRA and CDR2 YSYEKL.

The gene calls are TRBV27 and TRBJ1-2; possible D gene TRBD1, 6 bases. The length of the CDR3 is 17 residues. Germline lookup yields CDR1 MNHEY and CDR2 SMNVEV (reference sequence). Trimming removed 0 bases at V and 3 bases at J, with 17 bases between. The CDR3 DNA is TGTGCCAGCAGTTTATCTGCTTTCTCGACAGGACACTATGGCTACACCTTC. It yields the protein CASSLSAFSTGHYGYTF.

This clone was recorded a few times. The rearrangement joins TRBV11-1 to TRBJ2-1; D call uncertain. This CDR3 region has 11 residues. CDR1 is SGHAT, CDR2 FQDESV, per germline (reference sequence). Trimming pared 5 bases from V and 9 bases from J, leaving 8 bases between. CDR3 sequence reads: CASSIKSEQFF. CDR3 bases: TGTGCCAGCAGCATTAAGAGTGAGCAGTTCTTC. The full variable domain, rest sourced from reference TRBV11-1 and TRBJ2-1, is EAEVAQSPRYKITEKSQAVAFWCDPISGHATLYWYRQILGQGPELLVQFQDESVVDDSQLPKDRFSAERLKGVDSTLKIQPAELGDSAMYLCASSIKSEQFFGPGTRLTVL.

The J gene is TRBJ1-2, the V gene TRBV7-9, with 7 bases fitting TRBD1. Germline-derived CDR1 and CDR2 are SEHNR and FQNEAQ (reference sequence). This CDR3 contains 12 residues. The V and J ends lost 6 bases and 2 bases, in that order; junction bases with no gene match: 0. The CDR3 coding sequence is TGTGCCAGCAGGACAGGGAACTATGGCTACACCTTC. Its translation: CASRTGNYGYTF.

This clone was counted between two and nine times. This chain links TRBV5-1 with TRBJ2-2; D unclear. CDR1 SGHRS and CDR2 YFSETQ come from the germline V gene. V was shortened by 4 bases and J by 2 bases, with 3 bases between the two germline ends. The CDR3 covers 12 residues. The CDR3, as DNA: TGCGCCAGCAGCCTAAACACCGGGGAGCTGTTTTTT. Amino acid sequence: CASSLNTGELFF.

V usage is TRBV7-9 and J usage is TRBJ2-7, with TRBD2 as a possible D gene (6 bases). CDR1 and CDR2 from the germline V gene are SEHNR and FQNEAQ (reference sequence). This CDR3 comprises 15 residues. Between the trimmed V and J ends, which lost 3 bases and 4 bases, there was a span of 16 bases. The CDR3 here is CASSFPFAGRYEQYF. CDR3 bases: TGTGCCAGCAGCTTTCCTTTCGCAGGGAGGTACGAGCAGTACTTC.

This clone was seen a single time. The CDR3 reads CASSRKPQGGEGYTF. CDR3 in DNA: TGTGCCAGCAGCCGCAAGCCGCAGGGAGGTGAAGGCTACACCTTC. The J gene is TRBJ1-2, the V gene TRBV2; D might be TRBD1 (5 bases). From germline, CDR1 is SNHLY and CDR2 FYNNEI. This CDR3 spans 15 amino acids. The V end was cut by 6 bases, the J end by 8 bases, with 22 bases between.

The V call is TRBV29-1, the J call TRBJ2-1; D perhaps matches TRBD1 (5 bases). Trimming took 0 bases from V and 15 from J, leaving 12 bases between them. Germline assignment: CDR1 SQVTM and CDR2 ANQGSEA. CDR3 length equals 11 residues. CDR3: CSVEDRVDRFF. The CDR3 DNA reads TGCAGCGTTGAAGACAGGGTCGATCGGTTCTTC.

This chain connects TRBV3-1 (or the pseudogene TRBV3-2) to TRBJ2-5; 10 bases line up with TRBD2. There are 17 residues in the CDR3. Trimming took 5 bases from V and 5 from J; bases not matched to a gene: 14. CDR1 and CDR2 from the germline V gene are LGHDT and YNNKEL (reference sequence). Here the CDR3 DNA reads TGTGCCAGCAGCAAACTAGCGGGGACTGACAGGGTTGAGACCCAGTACTTC. As protein: CASSKLAGTDRVETQYF.

The chain uses TRBV5-4 and TRBJ2-4, with a tentative D call TRBD2 (6 bases). This CDR3 has 14 amino acids. The germline V and J ends were trimmed by 4 bases and 3 bases, with 11 bases remaining between them. The germline gives CDR1 SGHNT, CDR2 YYREEE (reference sequence). CDR3 sequence: CASSLGGGKNIQYF. Written as DNA, the CDR3 is TGTGCCAGCAGCCTGGGGGGAGGCAAAAACATTCAGTACTTC.

The chain employs TRBV10-3 and TRBJ1-5; TRBD1 aligns across 11 bases. Trimming cost V 4 bases and J 6 bases; bases outside gene matches: 5. The CDR3 has 15 residues. Looked up from germline, CDR1 is ENHRY and CDR2 is SYGVKD. The CDR3 sequence is CAISADRGLGQPQHF. As DNA, the CDR3 is TGTGCCATCAGTGCGGACAGGGGGCTGGGTCAGCCCCAGCATTTT.

This rearrangement joins TRBV19 to TRBJ1-1; D perhaps matches TRBD1 (5 bases). Germline V gives CDR1 LNHDA, CDR2 SQIVND (reference sequence). The CDR3 extends over 13 amino acids. Trimming took 5 bases from V and 0 from J, leaving 7 bases between them. This CDR3 is CASSGALNTEAFF. The CDR3, as DNA: TGTGCCAGTAGTGGGGCTCTGAACACTGAAGCTTTCTTT. Together with reference TRBV19 and TRBJ1-1, the CDR3 gives the full variable domain: DGGITQSPKYLFRKEGQNVTLSCEQNLNHDAMYWYRQDPGQGLRLIYYSQIVNDFQKGDIAEGYSVSREKKESFPLTVTSAQKNPTAFYLCASSGALNTEAFFGQGTRLTVV.

V gene TRBV3-1 (or the pseudogene TRBV3-2) combines with J gene TRBJ2-1; TRBD2 aligns across 8 bases. Trimming at V came to 4 bases and at J to 5 bases, leaving 7 bases not matched to a gene. This CDR3 comprises 15 residues. CDR1 is LGHDT, CDR2 YNNKEL, per germline (reference sequence). This CDR3 is CASSRLGRVDNEQFF. The CDR3, as DNA: TGTGCCAGCAGCCGCCTCGGGAGGGTAGACAATGAGCAGTTCTTC.

This clone was seen only once. The gene calls are TRBV4-1 and TRBJ2-5; weak D call: TRBD2 (5 bases). This CDR3 is 14 amino acids long. The germline gives CDR1 MGHRA, CDR2 YSYEKL. V shed 0 bases and J shed 4 bases, with 9 bases lying between them. The CDR3 sequence is CASSQEGSGETQYF. Written as DNA, the CDR3 is TGCGCCAGCAGCCAAGAAGGGAGTGGAGAGACCCAGTACTTC.

This clone was observed a few times. The chain carries TRBV3-1 (or the pseudogene TRBV3-2) and TRBJ1-6; the match to TRBD1 covers 7 bases. With 6 bases clipped from V and 6 bases from J, the junction kept 23 bases outside the gene matches. The CDR3 runs to 20 residues. CDR1 is LGHDT and CDR2 is YNNKEL in the germline V gene (reference sequence). CDR3 sequence: CASRGDSPSGSFMGNSPLHF. Here the CDR3 DNA reads TGTGCCAGCAGAGGGGACAGCCCGTCGGGGAGCTTCATGGGTAATTCACCCCTCCACTTT.

The V call is TRBV19, the J call TRBJ2-5, with 10 nucleotides matching TRBD1. CDR1 LNHDA and CDR2 SQIVND come from the germline V gene (reference sequence). J lost 5 bases, V lost 5 bases, and 11 bases had no gene match. CDR3 size: 16 residues. The CDR3 sequence is CASSPDRGRKDETQYF. The CDR3 DNA sequence: TGTGCCAGTAGTCCTGACAGGGGGCGAAAGGACGAGACCCAGTACTTC.

V gene TRBV5-1 combines with J gene TRBJ1-1; no clear D gene. Trimming cost V 5 bases and J 0 bases, with 14 bases left between them. The CDR3 loop spans 15 amino acids. Germline assignment: CDR1 SGHRS and CDR2 YFSETQ. The DNA for the CDR3 is TGCGCCAGCAGACCAAGCAGAGACATGAACACTGAAGCTTTCTTT. This translates into CASRPSRDMNTEAFF.

The J gene is TRBJ1-1, the V gene TRBV6-5; D gene uncertain. V shed 7 bases and J shed 1 base, with 13 bases lying between them. The CDR3 runs to 14 residues. Germline V gene lookup returns CDR1 MNHEY and CDR2 SVGAGI. This CDR3 is CASTEPVKNTEAFF. The CDR3 DNA reads TGTGCCAGCACGGAGCCCGTTAAGAACACTGAAGCTTTCTTT.

This clone was recorded once. Other DNA sequences of this sample code for an identical CDR3. The J gene is TRBJ1-1, the V gene TRBV14, with D perhaps TRBD1 (5 bases). Trimming cost V 1 base and J 3 bases, with 9 bases left between them. The germline V gene encodes CDR1 SGHDN and CDR2 FVKESK. The CDR3 consists of 14 residues. For the CDR3, the DNA is TGTGCCAGCAGCCAAGCGGGGGGTTACACTGAAGCTTTCTTT. Its translation: CASSQAGGYTEAFF.